The rows below give T cell receptor beta chains drawn from one sample of a study of beta chain features in type 1 diabetes. Libraries were prepared by immunoSEQ multiplex PCR; TCRdb keeps only in-frame clonotypes and omits some of them. The sample has approximately 470,000 clones, approximately 30% seen once. Sequenced sample: naive CD4+ T cells from blood. The receptors originated from a young man in good health. Each CDR3 is given with its conserved first and last residue. D genes are given only for firm matches. Clone size is shown for a subset of rows, as once, few, many or a class of expanded clone.

v_call: TRBV30
j_call: TRBJ2-4
d_call: -
clone_size: -
cdr3_nt: TGTGCCTGGAGTTGGCAGCGAGGGAACATTCAGTACTTC
cdr3_aa: CAWSWQRGNIQYF

v_call: TRBV30
j_call: TRBJ2-5
d_call: -
clone_size: -
cdr3_nt: TGTGCCTGGGCGAGGGACCGCATCCAAGAGACCCAGTACTTC
cdr3_aa: CAWARDRIQETQYF

v_call: TRBV6-5
j_call: TRBJ2-5
d_call: TRBD1
clone_size: few
cdr3_nt: TGTGCCAGCAGTTACGCAGGGGGCGCGGGGACCCAGTACTTC
cdr3_aa: CASSYAGGAGTQYF

v_call: TRBV29-1
j_call: TRBJ2-3
d_call: TRBD2
clone_size: few
cdr3_nt: TGCAGCGTTGAAAGGGAGCGGGAGTACTCAGATACGCAGTATTTT
cdr3_aa: CSVEREREYSDTQYF

v_call: TRBV30
j_call: TRBJ2-1
d_call: -
clone_size: few
cdr3_nt: TGTGCCTGGGAAGGCTGGGGAGAGGGGGCCTACAATGAGCAGTTCTTC
cdr3_aa: CAWEGWGEGAYNEQFF

v_call: TRBV4-1
j_call: TRBJ2-1
d_call: -
clone_size: -
cdr3_nt: TGCGCCAGCAGCCAAGCCCGGGTGGGCCACAATGAGCAGTTCTTC
cdr3_aa: CASSQARVGHNEQFF

v_call: TRBV6-5
j_call: TRBJ2-1
d_call: -
clone_size: once
cdr3_nt: TGTGCCAGCAGCCGGAGGGCCTCCTACAATGAGCAGTTCTTC
cdr3_aa: CASSRRASYNEQFF

v_call: TRBV10-3
j_call: TRBJ1-1
d_call: TRBD1
clone_size: -
cdr3_nt: TGTGCCATCAGTGAGTTTCAGGGGGAGGTTGAAGCTTTCTTT
cdr3_aa: CAISEFQGEVEAFF

v_call: TRBV30
j_call: TRBJ2-5
d_call: -
clone_size: -
cdr3_nt: TGTGCCTGGAATAATTTGGGGCACGGGGAGACCCAGTACTTC
cdr3_aa: CAWNNLGHGETQYF

v_call: TRBV30
j_call: TRBJ1-5
d_call: -
clone_size: few
cdr3_nt: TGTGCCTGGTCTGGACAACTTAATCAGCCCCAGCATTTT
cdr3_aa: CAWSGQLNQPQHF

v_call: TRBV4-3
j_call: TRBJ2-2
d_call: -
clone_size: few
cdr3_nt: TGCGCCAGCAGCTTAAGATACCGAGGAACCACCGGGGAGCTGTTTTTT
cdr3_aa: CASSLRYRGTTGELFF

v_call: TRBV6-1
j_call: TRBJ2-7
d_call: -
clone_size: -
cdr3_nt: TGTGCCAGCAGTGGCCACGGGGGCCAAGGCCACGAGCAGTACTTC
cdr3_aa: CASSGHGGQGHEQYF

v_call: TRBV5-5
j_call: TRBJ2-1
d_call: TRBD2
clone_size: few
cdr3_nt: TGTGCCAGCAGCGTATTCTTGGGAGGGCCGGACAATGAGCAGTTCTTC
cdr3_aa: CASSVFLGGPDNEQFF

v_call: TRBV23-1
j_call: TRBJ2-7
d_call: TRBD1
clone_size: few
cdr3_nt: TGCGCCAGCAGTCAAGGGGGACAGGGGACCCTTTACGAGCAGTACTTC
cdr3_aa: CASSQGGQGTLYEQYF

v_call: TRBV29-1
j_call: TRBJ2-7
d_call: TRBD1
clone_size: few
cdr3_nt: TGCAGCGCCCGCCGGGACAGGGGGGACGAGCAGTACTTC
cdr3_aa: CSARRDRGDEQYF

v_call: TRBV7-2
j_call: TRBJ2-7
d_call: -
clone_size: -
cdr3_nt: TGTGCCAGCAGCTTAGCGGTTTATCCCCACGAGCAGTACTTC
cdr3_aa: CASSLAVYPHEQYF

v_call: TRBV30
j_call: TRBJ2-1
d_call: -
clone_size: few
cdr3_nt: TGTGCCTGGAGCGCTTACAATGAGCAGTTCTTC
cdr3_aa: CAWSAYNEQFF

v_call: TRBV21-1
j_call: TRBJ2-5
d_call: -
clone_size: few
cdr3_nt: TGTGCCAGCAGCCCCCTGGGGGAGACCCAGTACTTC
cdr3_aa: CASSPLGETQYF

v_call: TRBV9
j_call: TRBJ1-4
d_call: -
clone_size: -
cdr3_nt: TGTGCCAGCAGCGTAGGACACTCTTCAACTAATGAAAAACTGTTTTTT
cdr3_aa: CASSVGHSSTNEKLFF

v_call: TRBV5-6
j_call: TRBJ2-3
d_call: TRBD2
clone_size: -
cdr3_nt: TGTGCCAGCAGCTTGTTCAAGCGGGACCTCACAGATACGCAGTATTTT
cdr3_aa: CASSLFKRDLTDTQYF

v_call: TRBV30
j_call: TRBJ1-4
d_call: TRBD1
clone_size: few
cdr3_nt: TGTGCCTGGAACCGGGACAGTCGTGAAAAACTGTTTTTT
cdr3_aa: CAWNRDSREKLFF

v_call: TRBV20-1
j_call: TRBJ2-5
d_call: -
clone_size: -
cdr3_nt: TGCAGTGCGGGGGATTGGGAGACCCAGTACTTC
cdr3_aa: CSAGDWETQYF

v_call: TRBV5-1
j_call: TRBJ2-3
d_call: -
clone_size: -
cdr3_nt: TGCGCCAGCAGCTTGTCACTGGGCACAGATACGCAGTATTTT
cdr3_aa: CASSLSLGTDTQYF

v_call: TRBV6-1
j_call: TRBJ1-1
d_call: -
clone_size: few
cdr3_nt: TGTGCCAGCCAGTTTGGGGTGGGCACTGAAGCTTTCTTT
cdr3_aa: CASQFGVGTEAFF

v_call: TRBV30
j_call: TRBJ2-2
d_call: TRBD2
clone_size: few
cdr3_nt: TGTGCCTGGGTTAATAGCGGGAGACACACCGGGGAGCTGTTTTTT
cdr3_aa: CAWVNSGRHTGELFF

v_call: TRBV7-2
j_call: TRBJ2-1
d_call: TRBD1
clone_size: -
cdr3_nt: TGTGCCAGCAGCTTAGTCGAGTGGGACAGGGTCGGTGAGCAGTTCTTC
cdr3_aa: CASSLVEWDRVGEQFF

v_call: TRBV28
j_call: TRBJ2-5
d_call: TRBD1
clone_size: few
cdr3_nt: TGTGCCAGCAGTATAAGGGACAGTCAAGAGACCCAGTACTTC
cdr3_aa: CASSIRDSQETQYF

v_call: TRBV29-1
j_call: TRBJ1-4
d_call: TRBD1
clone_size: -
cdr3_nt: TGCAGCGTTGTGGGACAGGGGGCCGCAACTAATGAAAAACTGTTTTTT
cdr3_aa: CSVVGQGAATNEKLFF

v_call: TRBV30
j_call: TRBJ1-3
d_call: TRBD1
clone_size: -
cdr3_nt: TGTGCCTGGAACCCTGGGACAGGCTACTCTGGAAACACCATATATTTT
cdr3_aa: CAWNPGTGYSGNTIYF

v_call: TRBV29-1
j_call: TRBJ1-4
d_call: -
clone_size: -
cdr3_nt: TGCAGCGTACGACCGGGACTCTCTAATGAAAAACTGTTTTTT
cdr3_aa: CSVRPGLSNEKLFF

v_call: TRBV29-1
j_call: TRBJ2-7
d_call: TRBD1
clone_size: few
cdr3_nt: TGCAGCGTTTCGGGCAGGGGGTACGAGCAGTACTTC
cdr3_aa: CSVSGRGYEQYF

v_call: TRBV7-2
j_call: TRBJ2-3
d_call: -
clone_size: -
cdr3_nt: TGTGCCAGCAGCTTGGGCGGGACTCTCGGTACGCAGTATTTT
cdr3_aa: CASSLGGTLGTQYF

v_call: TRBV4-2
j_call: TRBJ2-5
d_call: TRBD2
clone_size: few
cdr3_nt: TGTGCCAGCAGCCCTGAGGGTCTAGCGGGAGTAGGGGCCCAGTACTTC
cdr3_aa: CASSPEGLAGVGAQYF

v_call: TRBV5-1
j_call: TRBJ2-3
d_call: TRBD2
clone_size: few
cdr3_nt: TGCGCCAGCAGCCGGACTAGCGGGAGCTTCGCAGATACGCAGTATTTT
cdr3_aa: CASSRTSGSFADTQYF

v_call: TRBV29-1
j_call: TRBJ2-1
d_call: -
clone_size: few
cdr3_nt: TGCAGCGTGGGGGGAGTGGCTGAGCAGTTCTTC
cdr3_aa: CSVGGVAEQFF

v_call: TRBV7-9
j_call: TRBJ2-2
d_call: -
clone_size: few
cdr3_nt: TGTGCCGGAGACTCACCTCTGGCCGTATCGACCGGGGAGCTGTTTTTT
cdr3_aa: CAGDSPLAVSTGELFF

v_call: TRBV28
j_call: TRBJ2-4
d_call: TRBD1
clone_size: -
cdr3_nt: TGTGCCAGCAGGGATACAGGGGCGGGAAACATTCAGTACTTC
cdr3_aa: CASRDTGAGNIQYF

v_call: TRBV10-3
j_call: TRBJ2-1
d_call: -
clone_size: -
cdr3_nt: TGTGCCACCGAGGACGGGGGCAGGTCCTACAATGAGCAGTTCTTC
cdr3_aa: CATEDGGRSYNEQFF

v_call: TRBV9
j_call: TRBJ2-5
d_call: -
clone_size: -
cdr3_nt: TGTGCCAGCAGCGTCGTACCGCAAGAGACCCAGTACTTC
cdr3_aa: CASSVVPQETQYF

v_call: TRBV30
j_call: TRBJ2-2
d_call: -
clone_size: few
cdr3_nt: TGTGCCTGGAAGCACACAGGGAGAGGGACCGGGGAGCTGTTTTTT
cdr3_aa: CAWKHTGRGTGELFF

v_call: TRBV4-3
j_call: TRBJ2-5
d_call: -
clone_size: few
cdr3_nt: TGCGCCAGCAGCCAAGGTCGGGGGACCCAGTACTTC
cdr3_aa: CASSQGRGTQYF

v_call: TRBV5-4
j_call: TRBJ1-1
d_call: -
clone_size: -
cdr3_nt: TGTGCCAGCAGCTCGACAGCCGTCAACACTGAAGCTTTCTTT
cdr3_aa: CASSSTAVNTEAFF

v_call: TRBV4-3
j_call: TRBJ2-3
d_call: TRBD2
clone_size: -
cdr3_nt: TGCGCCGCGGGGGACTTGAACACAGATACGCAGTATTTT
cdr3_aa: CAAGDLNTDTQYF

v_call: TRBV18
j_call: TRBJ2-6
d_call: TRBD1
clone_size: few
cdr3_nt: TGTGCCAGCTCACCCCGGACAGGGGGTATTTTCACTGGGGCCAACGTCCTGACTTTC
cdr3_aa: CASSPRTGGIFTGANVLTF